What follows are 9 T cell receptor beta chains derived from one specimen sequenced in a study of blood T cell repertoires in COVID-19. The repertoire was sequenced with immunoSEQ multiplex PCR; TCRdb's copy has only in-frame clones and lacks some. The sample contains about 220,000 clones, about four fifths of which appear only once. Sequencing used PBMCs or T cells enriched from blood (not recorded which). The receptors derive from a woman aged 40 to 49 with acute COVID-19.

The V call is TRBV1, the J call TRBJ2-1; no check of the table's D call, TRBD2, against the DNA was made. TRBV1 represents a pseudogene. The CDR3 is 15 amino acids. Here the CDR3 DNA reads TGCACCAGCAGCCGGACTAGTCCCAGTGGTAGTGAGCAGTTCTTC. It yields the protein CTSSRTSPSGSEQFF.

CDR3 sequence (DNA): TGTGCCAGCACCCCATCTACGGGACTCCTCTACGAGCAGTACTTC. Translating gives CASTPSTGLLYEQYF. This chain uses TRBV28 with TRBJ2-7; perhaps TRBD2 as D (6 bases). The V gene's germline CDR1 is MDHEN and CDR2 SYDVKM. Trimming cost V 7 bases and J 3 bases, with 19 bases left between them. The CDR3 has 15 amino acids. The full variable domain, its missing parts supplied by reference TRBV28 and TRBJ2-7, is DVKVTQSSRYLVKRTGEKVFLECVQDMDHENMFWYRQDPGLGLRLIYFSYDVKMKEKGDIPEGYSVSREKKERFSLILESASTNQTSMYLCASTPSTGLLYEQYFGPGTRLTVT.

The chain couples TRBV5-8 to TRBJ2-7; possible D gene TRBD2, 5 bases. V was clipped by 3 bases and J by 3 bases, with 16 bases between them. The germline V gene encodes CDR1 SGHTS and CDR2 YDEGEE. This CDR3 is built from 15 residues. This CDR3 is CASSSQSGGFYEQYF. The DNA of the CDR3 is TGTGCCAGCAGCTCACAGTCTGGAGGTTTCTACGAGCAGTACTTC.

In DNA, the CDR3 is TGTGCCTGGAGTCTGGCGGGAGCAGATACGCAGTATTTT. Its translation: CAWSLAGADTQYF. V usage is TRBV30 and J usage is TRBJ2-3, with 7 bases fitting TRBD2. CDR3 size: 13 residues. V shed 2 bases, J shed 4 bases, and the junction held 3 bases outside the gene matches. Germline V gene sequence: CDR1 GTSNPN, CDR2 SVGIG (reference sequence). Full variable domain (missing parts from reference TRBV30 and TRBJ2-3): SQTIHQWPATLVQPVGSPLSLECTVEGTSNPNLYWYRQAAGRGLQLLFYSVGIGQISSEVPQNLSASRPQDRQFILSSKKLLLSDSGFYLCAWSLAGADTQYFGPGTRLTVL.

The rearrangement uses TRBV5-7 and TRBJ1-3, with 11 bases identical to TRBD1. TRBV5-7 is an open reading frame whose function is uncertain. J gave up 0 bases and V 4 bases, and 3 bases lay outside the gene matches. The CDR3 runs 16 residues. The CDR3: CASSRDRGYSGNTIYF. In DNA, the CDR3 is TGTGCCAGCAGCCGGGACAGGGGGTACTCTGGAAACACCATATATTTT.

This chain joins TRBV28 and TRBJ2-1, with D perhaps TRBD1 (5 bases). The germline CDR1 and CDR2 sequences are MDHEN and SYDVKM. Trimming pared 6 bases from V and 8 bases from J, leaving 14 bases between. CDR3 length: 13 amino acids. The CDR3 nucleotides read TGTGCCAGCAGCAAAGGGGAATTATATGAGCAGTTCTTC. Amino acids: CASSKGELYEQFF.

The chain has TRBV4-3 and TRBJ2-7, with a tentative D call TRBD2 (6 bases). Trimming took 0 bases from V and 6 from J, leaving 15 bases between them. This CDR3 spans 15 amino acids. Germline V gives CDR1 LGHNA, CDR2 YSLEER. The DNA of the CDR3 is TGCGCCAGCAGCCAAGATGGGGACTTCCCTTCCGAGCAGTACTTC. Translation: CASSQDGDFPSEQYF.

This clone was recorded once. The V and J genes are TRBV3-1 (or the pseudogene TRBV3-2) and TRBJ2-5; 10 positions agree with TRBD2. This CDR3 has 16 amino acids. From germline, CDR1 is LGHDT and CDR2 YNNKEL (reference sequence). V was clipped by 4 bases and J by 5 bases; unmatched bases: 10. CDR3 DNA: TGTGCCAGCAGCCCCCATAGCGGGAGGCTCCGGGAGACCCAGTACTTC. It is translated as CASSPHSGRLRETQYF.

The chain couples TRBV7-3 to TRBJ2-3; 8 bases fit TRBD2. Germline values: CDR1 SGHTA, CDR2 FQGTGA. This CDR3 is built from 15 residues. The J segment lost 1 base and the V segment lost 1 base, leaving 1 base of the junction unmatched. CDR3 DNA sequence: TGTGCCAGCAGCTTAATAGCGGGACGCACAGATACGCAGTATTTT. Residues: CASSLIAGRTDTQYF.